These 10 T cell receptor beta chains were sequenced from one sample in a study of T cell responses to AZD1222 COVID-19 vaccine. Assay: immunoSEQ multiplex PCR; the TCRdb copy retains only in-frame clones and omits some. The sample has 130,000 to 150,000 clones; roughly 92% are singletons. Material: peripheral blood, obtained on day 0 of AZD1222 vaccination. These receptors were collected from an adult in good health.

The J gene is TRBJ2-7, the V gene TRBV4-1; 10 bases are shared with TRBD2. This CDR3 has 16 residues. In germline, CDR1 is MGHRA, CDR2 YSYEKL. Trimming removed 3 bases from V and 5 bases from J; junction bases left unmatched: 10. The CDR3 nucleotides read TGCGCCAGCAGCCACCCCCTAGCGGGAGAGACAAACGAGCAGTACTTC. Amino acids: CASSHPLAGETNEQYF.

The chain employs TRBV2 and TRBJ2-1; 8 bases fit TRBD1. With 4 bases clipped from V and 3 bases from J, the junction kept 5 bases outside the gene matches. CDR3 length: 15 amino acids. The germline V gene encodes CDR1 SNHLY and CDR2 FYNNEI. The CDR3 bases are TGTGCCAGCAGTGTTGACAGGGGCAGCTACAATGAGCAGTTCTTC. It is translated as CASSVDRGSYNEQFF. The full variable domain, its missing parts supplied by reference TRBV2 and TRBJ2-1, is EPEVTQTPSHQVTQMGQEVILRCVPISNHLYFYWYRQILGQKVEFLVSFYNNEISEKSEIFDDQFSVERPDGSNFTLKIRSTKLEDSAMYFCASSVDRGSYNEQFFGPGTRLTVL.

The chain links TRBV6-2 or TRBV6-3 to TRBJ2-3, with 7 bases matching TRBD1. J gave up 3 bases and V 4 bases, and 7 bases lay outside the gene matches. The length of the CDR3 is 15 residues. Germline-derived CDR1 and CDR2 are MNHEY and SVGEGT. CDR3: CASSSGQIQTDTQYF. The CDR3 DNA sequence: TGTGCCAGCAGTTCGGGACAGATTCAGACAGATACGCAGTATTTT.

V gene TRBV2 combines with J gene TRBJ2-1, with D unclear. CDR3 length: 13 residues. Germline CDR1 is SNHLY and CDR2 is FYNNEI. V lost 2 bases to trimming and J lost 5 bases, with 7 bases between them. CDR3 sequence (DNA): TGTGCCAGCAGTGAACAGCAAAACAATGAGCAGTTCTTC. The encoded protein is CASSEQQNNEQFF.

V and J are TRBV28 and TRBJ1-4; a possible D gene is TRBD1 (5 bases). The V end was cut by 3 bases, the J end by 8 bases, with 10 bases between. The germline CDR1 and CDR2 sequences are MDHEN and SYDVKM. This CDR3 is built from 13 residues. Written as DNA, the CDR3 is TGTGCCAGCAGTTTGGGCAGGGTAGAAAAACTGTTTTTT. Translating gives CASSLGRVEKLFF.

The rearrangement links TRBV3-1 (or the pseudogene TRBV3-2) to TRBJ2-1; 12 positions agree with TRBD2. J lost 9 bases, V lost 4 bases, and 7 bases had no gene match. This CDR3 spans 15 amino acids. Per germline, CDR1 LGHDT and CDR2 YNNKEL (reference sequence). This CDR3 reads CASSPPSGRASEQFF. The DNA for the CDR3 is TGTGCCAGCAGCCCCCCTAGCGGGAGGGCTAGTGAGCAGTTCTTC.

The genes are TRBV4-2 and TRBJ2-3, with 11 nucleotides matching TRBD1. The CDR3 contains 17 residues. V lost 2 bases, J lost 3 bases, and 7 bases stayed unmatched. CDR1 is LGHNA and CDR2 is YNFKEQ in the germline V gene. The DNA for the CDR3 is TGTGCCAGCAGCCAAAGCCCCCGGGACAGGGGGACAGATACGCAGTATTTT. It encodes CASSQSPRDRGTDTQYF.

V is TRBV12-5 and J is TRBJ2-5, with 7 bases identical to TRBD1. Germline loops: CDR1 LGHNT, CDR2 FRNRAP. Losses at the gene ends were 7 bases for V and 3 bases for J; bases not matched to a gene: 5. The CDR3 covers 13 residues. CDR3 coding DNA: TGTGCTAGTGCCTCCAGGGGGAAAGAGACCCAGTACTTC. Translated: CASASRGKETQYF.

The V call is TRBV6-5, the J call TRBJ1-2; the match to TRBD1 covers 7 bases. The CDR3 is 14 amino acids. The germline CDR1 and CDR2 sequences are MNHEY and SVGAGI. The J segment lost 8 bases and the V segment lost 5 bases, leaving 11 bases of the junction unmatched. CDR3: CASSLTGYGRGYTF. CDR3 nucleotides: TGTGCCAGCAGTCTGACAGGGTACGGTCGCGGCTACACCTTC.

This chain connects TRBV4-1 to TRBJ2-3; 10 bases fit TRBD1. After removal of 5 bases from V and 6 bases from J, the junction contained 5 bases not matched to a gene. This CDR3 comprises 14 residues. CDR1 MGHRA and CDR2 YSYEKL come from the germline V gene. CDR3 bases: TGCGCCAGCAGCTCACAGGACAGGGGGGATACGCAGTATTTT. Amino acid sequence: CASSSQDRGDTQYF.